Below, 14 T cell receptor beta chains from the same sample are listed, as sequenced in a study of cytomegalovirus exposure and HLA in healthy donors. Researchers ran the PCR with 60 Vbeta and 13 Jbeta primers. Clones were sequenced by immunoSEQ multiplex PCR, and TCRdb holds only the in-frame ones, with some missing. The profile shows about 200,000 clones, approximately 82% of them singletons. The sample consisted of PBMCs. The source is a woman aged 18-29 years in good health and CMV-seronegative.

The chain carries TRBV20-1 and TRBJ1-2, with a weak D call TRBD1 (5 bases). Trimming removed 6 bases at V and 8 bases at J, with 10 bases between. Germline loops: CDR1 DFQATT, CDR2 SNEGSKA (reference sequence). The CDR3 length is 10 residues. The DNA of the CDR3 is TGCAGTGCCCTTAGGGGCGGCTACACCTTC. This sequence encodes CSALRGGYTF.

The gene calls are TRBV7-8 and TRBJ1-1; D is uncertain. The CDR3 sequence is 14 residues long. Germline assignment: CDR1 SGHVS and CDR2 FQNEAQ. The ends were cut back, 4 bases at V and 2 bases at J, with 11 bases in the middle. The CDR3, as DNA: TGTGCCAGCAGCTCCCGACGAGGCAACACTGAAGCTTTCTTT. This gives the protein CASSSRRGNTEAFF.

The chain carries TRBV21-1 and TRBJ2-7; the DNA was not compared with TRBD2, the D call given in the table. TRBV21-1 is a pseudogene. The CDR3 has 12 amino acids. The chain's CDR3 is CASRRLRYEQYV. Here the CDR3 DNA reads TGTGCCAGCAGACGACTGCGGTACGAGCAGTACGTC.

The rearrangement joins TRBV7-2 to TRBJ2-1; 7 positions agree with TRBD2. V was pared by 5 bases and J by 4 bases, with 8 bases of the junction left unmatched. This CDR3 contains 15 residues. Germline V gene lookup returns CDR1 SGHTA and CDR2 FQGNSA. In DNA, the CDR3 is TGTGCCAGCAGCCGACGGGCGGGAGAATACAATGAGCAGTTCTTC. Amino acids: CASSRRAGEYNEQFF.

V usage is TRBV7-2 and J usage is TRBJ2-4, with TRBD1 matching 11 bases. Germline-derived CDR1 and CDR2 are SGHTA and FQGNSA. The CDR3 covers 16 residues. Trimming removed 1 base from V and 8 bases from J; junction bases left unmatched: 7. Written as DNA, the CDR3 is TGTGCCAGCAGCTTAGAGGCGGGGACAGGGGGAGACATTCAGTACTTC. It is translated as CASSLEAGTGGDIQYF.

The V gene is TRBV2, the J gene TRBJ1-2; 7 bases fit TRBD1. With 7 bases clipped from V and 4 bases from J, the junction kept 6 bases outside the gene matches. Germline V CDR1 and CDR2: SNHLY, FYNNEI. This CDR3 is 13 amino acids long. CDR3 protein: CASKGAGVYGYTF. The CDR3 nucleotides read TGTGCCAGCAAGGGGGCAGGGGTCTATGGCTACACCTTC.

The J gene is TRBJ2-3, the V gene TRBV10-3; D is perhaps TRBD1 (7 bases). Germline loops: CDR1 ENHRY, CDR2 SYGVKD. The CDR3 is 14 residues long. Deletions cut 3 bases from V and 5 bases from J, with 12 bases between. CDR3 residues: CAISEGGGIDTQYF. The CDR3 DNA sequence: TGTGCCATCAGTGAAGGGGGCGGGATAGATACGCAGTATTTT.

J is TRBJ2-1 and V is TRBV4-3; 9 nucleotides match TRBD2. From germline, CDR1 is LGHNA and CDR2 YSLEER. V trimming: 1 base; J trimming: 4 bases; junction bases outside the gene matches: 5. This CDR3 has 16 residues. The CDR3 sequence: CASSQGSGGRYNEQFF. The CDR3 nucleotides are TGCGCCAGCAGCCAAGGTAGCGGGGGCAGATACAATGAGCAGTTCTTC.

V usage is TRBV7-2 and J usage is TRBJ2-3; possibly TRBD2 for D (5 bases). From germline, CDR1 is SGHTA and CDR2 FQGNSA. The length of the CDR3 is 14 residues. With 2 bases removed from V and 4 bases from J, the gap between germline ends came to 10 bases. In nucleotides, the CDR3 is TGTGCCAGCAGCTTAAGCGGCCCAGCAGATACGCAGTATTTT. Amino acid sequence: CASSLSGPADTQYF. Filled out from reference TRBV7-2 and TRBJ2-3, the complete variable domain reads GAGVSQSPSNKVTEKGKDVELRCDPISGHTALYWYRQSLGQGLEFLIYFQGNSAPDKSGLPSDRFSAERTGGSVSTLTIQRTQQEDSAVYLCASSLSGPADTQYFGPGTRLTVL.

The rearrangement uses TRBV13 and TRBJ1-2; the match to TRBD1 covers 10 bases. The J segment lost 1 base and the V segment lost 5 bases, leaving 13 bases of the junction unmatched. Germline loops: CDR1 PRHDT, CDR2 FYEKMQ (reference sequence). The CDR3 length is 18 residues. The CDR3 nucleotides read TGTGCCAGCAGCCTCCGGGACAGGGGTGACCCCTATAACTATGGCTACACCTTC. Its protein product is CASSLRDRGDPYNYGYTF. The full variable domain, its missing parts supplied by reference TRBV13 and TRBJ1-2, is AAGVIQSPRHLIKEKRETATLKCYPIPRHDTVYWYQQGPGQDPQFLISFYEKMQSDKGSIPDRFSAQQFSDYHSELNMSSLELGDSALYFCASSLRDRGDPYNYGYTFGSGTRLTVV.

The J gene is TRBJ1-6, the V gene TRBV6-1; the match to TRBD1 covers 7 bases. The germline gives CDR1 MNHNS, CDR2 SASEGT. The trim removed 1 base at V and 7 bases at J, leaving 7 bases unmatched. The CDR3 covers 16 residues. DNA of the CDR3: TGTGCCAGCAGTGAAGGAAACAGGGGTTGGAATTCACCCCTCCACTTT. As protein: CASSEGNRGWNSPLHF.

This clone has a single count. This chain connects TRBV4-3 to TRBJ1-4; 8 bases are shared with TRBD1. The CDR3 totals 16 residues. Germline V gene sequence: CDR1 LGHNA, CDR2 YSLEER. Trimming took 1 base from V and 6 from J; bases not matched to a gene: 7. In DNA form, the CDR3 reads TGCGCCAGCAGCCAAGTGCAGCAGGGGGCAGATGAAAAACTGTTTTTT. This gives the protein CASSQVQQGADEKLFF.

The chain carries TRBV29-1 and TRBJ2-1, with 10 bases identical to TRBD2. Losses at the gene ends were 0 bases for V and 5 bases for J; bases not matched to a gene: 7. Germline V lookup: CDR1 SQVTM, CDR2 ANQGSEA. This CDR3 comprises 16 residues. CDR3 sequence: CSVEENPSGSNNEQFF. The CDR3 nucleotides are TGCAGCGTTGAAGAAAACCCTAGCGGGAGCAACAATGAGCAGTTCTTC.

This rearrangement joins TRBV28 to TRBJ2-1, with 12 bases matching TRBD2. Germline CDR1 MDHEN, CDR2 SYDVKM. The V segment lost 6 bases and the J segment 8 bases; nucleotides outside the gene matches: 11. This CDR3 is built from 16 residues. CDR3 sequence reads: CASSPPTSGRFHEQFF. DNA of the CDR3: TGTGCCAGCAGCCCCCCCACTAGCGGGAGGTTCCATGAGCAGTTCTTC.